The clone carrying this T cell receptor (beta chain) was recorded at least ten times. In making diagnoses, clinical symptoms, serum thyroxine and TRAb, thyroid ultrasound and orbital computed tomography were all used. This entry belongs to a study of T cells in Graves' hyperthyroidism and ophthalmopathy. Study summary: The blood sample was taken at first diagnosis, before treatment began.

What was amplified from RNA transcripts were TCR beta CDR3 regions. When the TCR CDR3 underwent first-round RT-PCR, the HTBI primer set was used. One entry per CDR3 protein results from TCRdb running MiXCR on the multiplex PCR reads. The sample lists 500,000 to 750,000 distinct CDR3 sequences, approximately 15% seen once, with about 6.6% in the top ten. CDR1 is SGDLS, CDR2 YYNGEE, per germline. This CDR3 contains 15 residues. Trimming took off 0 bases at V and 5 bases at J, with 11 bases between the two ends. The sequencing sample was made of blood. The chain links TRBV9 to TRBJ1-4; D uncertain. The origin of this receptor is a woman younger than 30 with Graves' ophthalmopathy. CDR3 DNA: TGTGCCAGCAGCGTAGGCCCCACAGTAAATGAAAAACTGTTTTTT. Translating it yields CASSVGPTVNEKLFF.